The 20 T cell receptor beta chains presented below share a single source sample, sequenced in a study of breast tumors, draining lymph nodes, adjacent tissues. The lymph nodes were axillary draining lymph nodes from breast cancer patients. TCRdb called the multiplex PCR reads again in MiXCR, with one record for every CDR3 protein. The profile shows about 110,000 distinct CDR3 sequences, 30% of them singletons. Sequencing used axillary lymph node tissue. These receptors originate from a female donor with breast cancer. Some clones in this sample may be carry-over from other donors' samples.

This clonotype was detected ten times or more. The J gene is TRBJ2-3, the V gene TRBV4-2, with 12 bases identical to TRBD2. Trimming at V came to 0 bases and at J to 2 bases, leaving 6 bases not matched to a gene. Germline CDR1 is LGHNA and CDR2 is YNFKEQ. CDR3 length equals 18 residues. CDR3 coding DNA: TGTGCCAGCAGCCAAGAAATTCTAGCGGGAGGGCCCACAGATACGCAGTATTTT. Residues: CASSQEILAGGPTDTQYF.

This clonotype was seen at least ten times. The rearrangement uses TRBV20-1 and TRBJ2-7; 8 nucleotides agree with TRBD2. This CDR3 has 13 residues. The ends lost 5 bases at V and 2 bases at J; junction bases unmatched: 5. The germline V gene encodes CDR1 DFQATT and CDR2 SNEGSKA (reference sequence). The CDR3 nucleotides read TGCAGTGCTCAAAGCGGGAGCACCTACGAGCAGTACTTC. This gives the protein CSAQSGSTYEQYF.

Concerning this clonotype: Compared with germline, one end of the junction differs, possibly owing to a read error. The CDR3 loop is CAGSLSSYNEQFF. The CDR3 region has the DNA TGTGCCGGCAGTCTAAGCTCCTACAATGAGCAGTTCTTC. The chain carries TRBV27 and TRBJ2-1; no clear D. The CDR3 extends over 13 amino acids. Germline loops: CDR1 MNHEY, CDR2 SMNVEV (reference sequence).

In its sample, this clonotype was seen many times. The chain joins TRBV5-1 to TRBJ1-2; D not certain. Germline V gene sequence: CDR1 SGHRS, CDR2 YFSETQ. Trimming took off 5 bases at V and 0 bases at J, with 8 bases between the two ends. The CDR3 has 13 amino acids. CDR3 amino acids: CASSLTPNYGYTF. In DNA, the CDR3 is TGCGCCAGCAGTTTGACTCCTAACTATGGCTACACCTTC.

This clonotype was recorded many times. The chain couples TRBV5-8 to TRBJ2-7; 13 nucleotides line up with TRBD2. This CDR3 contains 16 residues. Germline values: CDR1 SGHTS, CDR2 YDEGEE. V lost 2 bases, J lost 0 bases, and 2 bases stayed unmatched. CDR3 sequence (DNA): TGTGCCAGCAGCTTTGGACTAGCGGGAGACTCCTACGAGCAGTACTTC. Translation gives CASSFGLAGDSYEQYF.

This clonotype was found many times. This chain links TRBV5-1 with TRBJ2-1, with 9 bases that match TRBD2. Germline-derived CDR1 and CDR2 are SGHRS and YFSETQ. With 4 bases clipped from V and 1 base from J, the junction kept 15 bases outside the gene matches. This CDR3 spans 19 amino acids. The CDR3 coding sequence is TGCGCCAGCAGCCTAGGGGTTGGACTAGCGAGGGGGTCCTACAATGAGCAGTTCTTC. Amino acid sequence: CASSLGVGLARGSYNEQFF. The variable domain in full, with the rest retrieved from reference TRBV5-1 and TRBJ2-1, is KAGVTQTPRYLIKTRGQQVTLSCSPISGHRSVSWYQQTPGQGLQFLFEYFSETQRNKGNFPGRFSGRQFSNSRSEMNVSTLELGDSALYLCASSLGVGLARGSYNEQFFGPGTRLTVL.

This clonotype was seen many times. This could be a read error, since a much larger clone is one nucleotide away. The V call is TRBV5-6, the J call TRBJ1-2, with D maybe TRBD1 (5 bases). This CDR3 is built from 13 residues. In germline, CDR1 is SGHDT, CDR2 YYEEEE. CDR3 amino acids: CASSLSGSNGYAF. CDR3 sequence (DNA): TGTGCCAGCAGCTTGTCAGGGTCCAACGGCTACGCCTTC.

This clonotype was observed at least ten times. This chain connects TRBV27 to TRBJ2-5; maybe TRBD2 (6 bases). Germline CDR1 is MNHEY and CDR2 is SMNVEV (reference sequence). The length of the CDR3 is 15 residues. V gave up 2 bases and J gave up 4 bases, with 14 bases separating them. Written as DNA, the CDR3 is TGTGCCAGCAGTTTAGTGAACGGGGGTCGAGAGACCCAGTACTTC. It translates to CASSLVNGGRETQYF.

As regards this clonotype: An end of the junction does not agree with germline; a read error may underlie this. The genes are TRBV18 and TRBJ1-2; the match to TRBD1 covers 7 bases. Germline CDR1 reads KGHSH; CDR2 reads LQKENI. This CDR3 has 14 residues. The CDR3 region is CASSSGTEDYGHTF. CDR3 nucleotide sequence: TGTGCCAGCTCATCCGGGACAGAGGACTATGGCCACACCTTC.

This clonotype has ten or more counts. The J gene is TRBJ2-7, the V gene TRBV30; D is unresolved. This CDR3 region has 13 residues. Trimming took off 4 bases at V and 0 bases at J, with 10 bases between the two ends. CDR1 is GTSNPN, CDR2 SVGIG, per germline (reference sequence). CDR3 sequence reads: CAWTAGFSYEQYF. The CDR3 DNA reads as TGTGCCTGGACGGCTGGGTTCTCCTACGAGCAGTACTTC.

The gene calls are TRBV19 and TRBJ1-1; TRBD1 matches at 9 bases. J was trimmed by 3 bases and V by 7 bases; bases with no gene match: 12. CDR1 LNHDA and CDR2 SQIVND come from the germline V gene (reference sequence). The CDR3 runs 16 residues. CDR3 sequence (DNA): TGTGCCAGTACCCTAAGAGGGACAGGGAGGGACACTGAAGCTTTCTTT. Its translation: CASTLRGTGRDTEAFF.

This clonotype was counted at least ten times. V gene TRBV19 combines with J gene TRBJ2-6; D possibly corresponds to TRBD1 (6 bases). V was cut by 5 bases and J by 0 bases, with 14 bases left in between. CDR1 and CDR2 (germline): LNHDA, SQIVND (reference sequence). This CDR3 contains 17 residues. This CDR3 reads CASSVGTLLSGANVLTF. CDR3 nucleotide sequence: TGTGCCAGTAGTGTCGGGACACTACTCTCTGGGGCCAACGTCCTGACTTTC. The full variable domain, in which reference TRBV19 and TRBJ2-6 provide the parts outside the CDR3, is DGGITQSPKYLFRKEGQNVTLSCEQNLNHDAMYWYRQDPGQGLRLIYYSQIVNDFQKGDIAEGYSVSREKKESFPLTVTSAQKNPTAFYLCASSVGTLLSGANVLTFGAGSRLTVL.

This clonotype has ten or more counts. The J gene is TRBJ2-1, the V gene TRBV7-9; a possible D gene is TRBD1 (5 bases). The CDR3 consists of 13 residues. V was clipped by 1 base and J by 8 bases, with 9 bases between them. Per the germline V gene, CDR1 is SEHNR and CDR2 is FQNEAQ (reference sequence). The CDR3 nucleotides are TGTGCCAGCAGCTTAGTTCCCAGGGATGAGCAGTTCTTC. Residues: CASSLVPRDEQFF.

This clonotype was seen at least ten times. The chain combines TRBV9 with TRBJ1-5; the match to TRBD1 covers 7 bases. V lost 4 bases and J lost 7; bases outside the gene matches: 14. The CDR3 runs to 16 residues. Per the germline V gene, CDR1 is SGDLS and CDR2 is YYNGEE. The CDR3 coding sequence is TGTGCCAGCAGCCCATCGACGGACAGGAGCGGACAGCCCCAGCATTTT. Protein: CASSPSTDRSGQPQHF.

This rearrangement joins TRBV7-3 to TRBJ2-3, with TRBD2 matching over 12 bases. The CDR3 consists of 18 residues. The trim removed 4 bases at V and 8 bases at J, leaving 16 bases unmatched. Germline values: CDR1 SGHTA, CDR2 FQGTGA. The CDR3 region is CASSSALLASGGVSTQYF. DNA of the CDR3: TGTGCCAGCAGCTCTGCCCTACTAGCTAGCGGGGGGGTTAGTACGCAGTATTTT.

CDR3: CASSLVLAGDTYNEQFF. In nucleotides, the CDR3 is TGCGCCAGCAGCTTGGTATTAGCGGGGGATACCTACAATGAGCAGTTCTTC. The chain links TRBV5-1 to TRBJ2-1; TRBD2 matches 9 bases. With V trimmed by 0 bases and J by 2 bases, 6 bases remained unmatched. The germline V gene encodes CDR1 SGHRS and CDR2 YFSETQ. This CDR3 region has 17 residues.

This clonotype was picked up many times. The chain joins TRBV4-2 to TRBJ2-3, with D perhaps TRBD2 (6 bases). CDR1 LGHNA and CDR2 YNFKEQ come from the germline V gene. Trimming pared 11 bases from V and 3 bases from J, leaving 27 bases between. CDR3 size: 17 residues. CDR3 coding DNA: TGTGCCTCCGCTGGGGTAGGCGGGGTCGCACAAACAGATACGCAGTATTTT. It codes for CASAGVGGVAQTDTQYF.

The gene calls are TRBV6-6 and TRBJ2-5; 7 bases map to TRBD1. Germline values: CDR1 MNHNY, CDR2 SVGAGI (reference sequence). The CDR3 runs to 14 residues. The V gene end was trimmed by 6 bases and the J gene end by 8 bases; junction bases not matched to a gene: 12. Here the CDR3 DNA reads TGTGCCAGCAGGCGACAGGGAACCAGAGAAACCCAGTACTTC. This sequence encodes CASRRQGTRETQYF.

The chain employs TRBV20-1 and TRBJ1-1; the match to TRBD1 covers 9 bases. CDR1 DFQATT and CDR2 SNEGSKA come from the germline V gene (reference sequence). The CDR3 covers 16 residues. Trimming took 5 bases from V and 2 from J; bases not matched to a gene: 12. This CDR3 reads CSASPPGQGYNTEAFF. The CDR3 DNA reads as TGCAGTGCTTCCCCCCCGGGACAGGGCTATAACACTGAAGCTTTCTTT.

With respect to this clonotype: This may come from a read error, since a much larger clone is one base off. The chain uses TRBV6-1 and TRBJ1-2; no reliable D call. With 5 bases removed from V and 1 base from J, the gap between germline ends came to 23 bases. Germline-derived CDR1 and CDR2 are MNHNS and SASEGT. The CDR3 contains 18 residues. CDR3 DNA sequence: TGTGCCAGCAGTCAAGTTCTACCACCGGAACAGCTTAACTATGGCTACACCTTC. Residues: CASSQVLPPEQLNYGYTF.